One and the same sample provided the 30 T cell receptor beta chains below, sequenced in a study of radiotherapy plus CTLA-4 blockade in lung cancer. Produced via immunoSEQ multiplex PCR; TCRdb's table is partial and in-frame only. The data hold 90,000 or so clones, with about four fifths observed a single time. Specimen: peripheral blood, collected from a patient treated with radiotherapy plus ipilimumab. These receptors came from a human donor with non-small cell lung cancer who had stable disease on radiotherapy plus ipilimumab.

The chain is built from TRBV7-3 and TRBJ2-5; D is unresolved. V was clipped by 0 bases and J by 4 bases, with 6 bases between them. Per the germline V gene, CDR1 is SGHTA and CDR2 is FQGTGA. The CDR3 is 13 amino acids. CDR3 loop: CASSLTSLETQYF. The CDR3 bases are TGTGCCAGCAGCTTAACTAGTTTAGAGACCCAGTACTTC.

The rearrangement uses TRBV6-6 and TRBJ1-4, with 12 bases identical to TRBD1. This CDR3 comprises 14 residues. Germline V lookup: CDR1 MNHNY, CDR2 SVGAGI (reference sequence). J gave up 10 bases and V 5 bases, and 5 bases lay outside the gene matches. The chain's CDR3 is CASSTGTGGIKLFF. The CDR3 DNA reads TGTGCCAGCAGTACTGGGACAGGGGGCATAAAACTGTTTTTT.

This chain connects TRBV15 to TRBJ1-4; the D gene is possibly TRBD1 (5 bases). V was clipped by 5 bases and J by 7 bases, with 14 bases between them. This CDR3 is built from 14 residues. In germline, CDR1 is LNHNV, CDR2 YYDKDF (reference sequence). This chain's CDR3 is CATSEGLGVEKLFF. In DNA form, the CDR3 reads TGTGCCACCAGCGAGGGGTTGGGGGTTGAAAAACTGTTTTTT.

J is TRBJ2-5 and V is TRBV13; 9 bases fit TRBD1. The J segment lost 2 bases and the V segment lost 5 bases, leaving 3 bases of the junction unmatched. The germline CDR1 and CDR2 sequences are PRHDT and FYEKMQ (reference sequence). This CDR3 comprises 14 residues. CDR3 coding DNA: TGTGCCAGCAGCCCGACAGGGGGACAAGAGACCCAGTACTTC. Translating gives CASSPTGGQETQYF. Filled out from reference TRBV13 and TRBJ2-5, the complete variable domain reads AAGVIQSPRHLIKEKRETATLKCYPIPRHDTVYWYQQGPGQDPQFLISFYEKMQSDKGSIPDRFSAQQFSDYHSELNMSSLELGDSALYFCASSPTGGQETQYFGPGTRLLVL.

The chain combines TRBV7-2 with TRBJ1-1; D is undetermined. Germline V gives CDR1 SGHTA, CDR2 FQGNSA. There are 14 residues in the CDR3. V shed 2 bases and J shed 2 bases, with 9 bases lying between them. The DNA for the CDR3 is TGTGCCAGCAGCTTATCGGTCAGTAACACTGAAGCTTTCTTT. Translated: CASSLSVSNTEAFF.

The CDR3 region has the DNA TGTGCCAGCAGCTCCCGCTCGAACACCGGGGAGCTGTTTTTT. As protein: CASSSRSNTGELFF. The chain is built from TRBV7-3 and TRBJ2-2; no clear D. The V end lost 4 bases, the J end lost 0 bases, and 6 bases lay between the germline ends. CDR1 and CDR2 (germline): SGHTA, FQGTGA. The CDR3 loop spans 14 amino acids.

The chain recombines TRBV11-2 with TRBJ1-4; 8 bases align to TRBD1. The CDR3 is 18 residues long. CDR1 is SGHAT, CDR2 FQNNGV, per germline. Losses at the gene ends were 4 bases for V and 3 bases for J; bases not matched to a gene: 13. CDR3 region: CASSSLSGGRASNEKLFF. The CDR3 DNA reads TGTGCCAGCAGCTCCCTCTCAGGGGGCAGGGCATCTAATGAAAAACTGTTTTTT.

This clone was counted once. Written as DNA, the CDR3 is TGTGCCAGCAGCCAAGTGGGGTACGGTACAGATACGCAGTATTTT. Residues: CASSQVGYGTDTQYF. The V gene is TRBV7-9, the J gene TRBJ2-3; no definite D call. CDR3 size: 15 residues. The germline V gene encodes CDR1 SEHNR and CDR2 FQNEAQ (reference sequence). The V end lost 5 bases, the J end lost 3 bases, and 15 bases lay between the germline ends.

The sample holds a few counts of this clone. J is TRBJ2-1 and V is TRBV6-1, with TRBD2 matching over 10 bases. The germline CDR1 and CDR2 sequences are MNHNS and SASEGT. The CDR3 totals 14 residues. The trim removed 11 bases at V and 7 bases at J, leaving 11 bases unmatched. Here the CDR3 DNA reads TGTGCCTTTGCGAAAGCGGGAGGGCCAAATGAGCAGTTCTTC. Amino acid sequence: CAFAKAGGPNEQFF.

This clone came up once. The chain couples TRBV25-1 to TRBJ2-7; TRBD2 matches 11 bases. Germline-derived CDR1 and CDR2 are MGHDK and SYGVNS. This CDR3 comprises 16 residues. The junction had 8 bases not matched to a gene; V was cut back by 4 bases and J by 3 bases. CDR3: CASSAGTSGNYYEQYF. The CDR3, as DNA: TGTGCCAGCAGTGCTGGGACTAGCGGAAATTACTACGAGCAGTACTTC.

For the CDR3, the DNA is TGTGCCAGCAGCTTAGAGAGTGGGCCTGGGGTCACCTATAATTCACCCCTCCACTTT. Translating it yields CASSLESGPGVTYNSPLHF. The V gene is TRBV11-2, the J gene TRBJ1-6; D remains ambiguous. The germline V gene encodes CDR1 SGHAT and CDR2 FQNNGV. This CDR3 has 19 residues. Trimming stripped 0 bases from V and 2 bases from J, with 17 bases between.

The rearrangement links TRBV6-5 to TRBJ2-5, with TRBD1 as a possible D gene (6 bases). The germline V gene encodes CDR1 MNHEY and CDR2 SVGAGI. V dropped 3 bases and J dropped 5 bases, with 13 bases sitting between them. CDR3 length: 14 residues. The chain's CDR3 is CASSYSGQGETQYF. The CDR3 DNA sequence: TGTGCCAGCAGTTATTCCGGCCAGGGGGAGACCCAGTACTTC.

This chain connects TRBV11-2 to TRBJ1-4; 8 bases agree with TRBD1. Losses at the gene ends were 5 bases for V and 5 bases for J; bases not matched to a gene: 10. The CDR3 spans 16 residues. From germline, CDR1 is SGHAT and CDR2 FQNNGV. This chain's CDR3 is CASSANRGERNEKLFF. The CDR3 coding sequence is TGTGCCAGCAGCGCCAACAGGGGGGAAAGGAATGAAAAACTGTTTTTT.

The chain carries TRBV13 and TRBJ2-3, with D possibly TRBD2 on 6 matching bases. Germline assignment: CDR1 PRHDT and CDR2 FYEKMQ (reference sequence). There are 16 residues in the CDR3. V was cut by 5 bases and J by 2 bases, with 17 bases left in between. CDR3 sequence (DNA): TGTGCCAGCAGCCGCCAGGGACTTACCCCCACAGATACGCAGTATTTT. It yields the protein CASSRQGLTPTDTQYF.

This chain joins TRBV13 and TRBJ2-3, with unresolved D. This CDR3 comprises 13 residues. The V gene's germline CDR1 is PRHDT and CDR2 FYEKMQ (reference sequence). Trimming cost V 4 bases and J 6 bases, with 11 bases left between them. The CDR3 DNA is TGTGCCAGCAGCTCATTCAGTGAGGATACGCAGTATTTT. Translation gives CASSSFSEDTQYF.

This chain links TRBV6-4 with TRBJ1-1; TRBD1 might be the D (5 bases). This CDR3 region has 13 residues. Germline V gene data show CDR1 as MRHNA and CDR2 as SNTAGT. Trimming cost V 4 bases and J 5 bases, with 11 bases left between them. CDR3 sequence: CASSAAQGTEAFF. CDR3 DNA sequence: TGTGCCAGCAGTGCCGCGCAGGGTACTGAAGCTTTCTTT.

This sequence joins TRBV7-8 and TRBJ2-2; D may be TRBD1 or TRBD2 (7 bases each). CDR1 is SGHVS, CDR2 FQNEAQ, per germline. CDR3 length: 16 amino acids. V gave up 5 bases and J gave up 6 bases, with 19 bases separating them. The CDR3 reads CASSKGRGRGPGELFF. CDR3 DNA sequence: TGTGCCAGCAGCAAGGGGAGGGGGCGCGGACCCGGGGAGCTGTTTTTT.

The count of this clone is one. This chain uses TRBV7-9 with TRBJ2-7, with TRBD1 matching over 8 bases. The CDR3 is 15 amino acids. Trimming cost V 5 bases and J 1 base; bases outside gene matches: 7. Germline lookup yields CDR1 SEHNR and CDR2 FQNEAQ (reference sequence). This chain's CDR3 is CASSAPDRGSYEQYF. The CDR3 DNA follows: TGTGCCAGCAGCGCCCCAGACAGGGGATCCTACGAGCAGTACTTC.

The chain uses TRBV18 and TRBJ2-3, with D possibly TRBD2 on 5 matching bases. V lost 1 base and J 3 bases, leaving 11 bases between the germline ends. Germline V gives CDR1 KGHSH, CDR2 LQKENI. CDR3 length equals 15 residues. CDR3 DNA: TGTGCCAGCTCACCACAGGGAGTAAAAACAGATACGCAGTATTTT. It codes for CASSPQGVKTDTQYF.

The chain couples TRBV6-5 to TRBJ1-1; D remains ambiguous. Germline CDR1 MNHEY, CDR2 SVGAGI. V shed 8 bases and J shed 7 bases, with 8 bases lying between them. CDR3 length equals 10 residues. The CDR3 DNA is TGTGCCAGCTGGTCGATTGAAGCTTTCTTT. It is translated as CASWSIEAFF.

The chain employs TRBV5-5 and TRBJ2-7, with D unclear. This CDR3 has 13 amino acids. V lost 5 bases, J lost 6 bases, and 15 bases lay in between. Looked up from germline, CDR1 is SGHKS and CDR2 is YYEKEE (reference sequence). The CDR3 DNA is TGTGCCAGCAGACCCGTGTCGGCTCTCGAGCAGTACTTC. It translates to CASRPVSALEQYF. The full variable domain, completed using reference TRBV5-5 and TRBJ2-7, is DAGVTQSPTHLIKTRGQQVTLRCSPISGHKSVSWYQQVLGQGPQFIFQYYEKEERGRGNFPDRFSARQFPNYSSELNVNALLLGDSALYLCASRPVSALEQYFGPGTRLTVT.

The chain's CDR3 is CASSIGGYSGSEQYF. The CDR3 nucleotides are TGTGCCAGTAGTATAGGTGGCTACAGCGGGAGCGAGCAGTACTTC. The chain carries TRBV19 and TRBJ2-5; TRBD2 matches 8 bases. Judging by the DNA end, TRBJ2-7 fits better; the J call may be wrong. Germline loops: CDR1 LNHDA, CDR2 SQIVND (reference sequence). The length of the CDR3 is 15 residues.

The chain has TRBV19 and TRBJ2-3; 8 bases map to TRBD2. There are 15 residues in the CDR3. V lost 6 bases, J lost 1 base, and 6 bases stayed unmatched. Germline V CDR1 and CDR2: LNHDA, SQIVND (reference sequence). In DNA form, the CDR3 reads TGTGCCAGTAGCTCGAGCGGGAGCGGCACAGATACGCAGTATTTT. Its protein is CASSSSGSGTDTQYF.

The V and J genes are TRBV1 and TRBJ2-3; TRBD2, as called in the table, went unchecked against the DNA. TRBV1 is an annotated pseudogene. CDR3 size: 18 residues. Here the CDR3 reads CTSSRVGLAGGPPDTQYF. The CDR3 nucleotides read TGCACCAGCAGCCGGGTAGGACTAGCGGGGGGGCCGCCAGATACGCAGTATTTT.

The chain combines TRBV7-9 with TRBJ2-5; 10 bases align to TRBD2. V dropped 5 bases and J dropped 5; count of bases not matched to a gene: 11. The CDR3 covers 16 residues. Looked up from germline, CDR1 is SEHNR and CDR2 is FQNEAQ (reference sequence). CDR3 amino acids: CASSPGGAGGQETQYF. CDR3 bases: TGTGCCAGCAGCCCTGGCGGAGCGGGGGGGCAGGAGACCCAGTACTTC.

The chain joins TRBV6-5 to TRBJ1-2; D is undetermined. V gave up 6 bases and J gave up 5 bases, with 16 bases separating them. Germline CDR1 MNHEY, CDR2 SVGAGI. The CDR3 has 14 residues. The CDR3 nucleotides read TGTGCCAGCAGCGCCTCGGGTGGAGGTTATGGCTACACCTTC. Translated: CASSASGGGYGYTF.

V and J are TRBV7-8 and TRBJ2-5; D may be TRBD1 (5 bases). This CDR3 is 13 amino acids long. The germline V and J ends were trimmed by 5 bases and 1 base, with 8 bases remaining between them. Per germline, CDR1 SGHVS and CDR2 FQNEAQ. Written as DNA, the CDR3 is TGTGCCAGCAGCCCAGACAGCCAAGAGACCCAGTACTTC. As protein: CASSPDSQETQYF. The full variable domain, in which reference TRBV7-8 and TRBJ2-5 provide the parts outside the CDR3, is GAGVSQSPRYKVAKRGQDVALRCDPISGHVSLFWYQQALGQGPEFLTYFQNEAQLDKSGLPSDRFFAERPEGSVSTLKIQRTQQEDSAVYLCASSPDSQETQYFGPGTRLLVL.

The CDR3 DNA follows: TGTGCCAGTAGTCTCCTCGGGACTCCGAGCAATCAGCCCCAGCATTTT. Translated, it gives CASSLLGTPSNQPQHF. The rearrangement joins TRBV19 to TRBJ1-5; D is possibly TRBD1 (5 bases). V gave up 5 bases and J gave up 1 base, with 15 bases separating them. Germline V gene data show CDR1 as LNHDA and CDR2 as SQIVND (reference sequence). The CDR3 is made up of 16 amino acids.

The count of this clone is one. V is TRBV2 and J is TRBJ1-5; no firm D call. The CDR3 sequence is 14 residues long. Deletions cut 6 bases from V and 0 bases from J, with 9 bases between. Germline V gene data show CDR1 as SNHLY and CDR2 as FYNNEI. CDR3 nucleotide sequence: TGTGCCAGCAGCGAGACAATTAGCAATCAGCCCCAGCATTTT. Translation: CASSETISNQPQHF.

The chain is built from TRBV5-4 and TRBJ1-4; TRBD1 is a possible D gene (6 bases). Trimming cost V 4 bases and J 7 bases, with 17 bases left between them. The CDR3 has 15 amino acids. CDR1 and CDR2 from the germline V gene are SGHNT and YYREEE (reference sequence). DNA of the CDR3: TGTGCCAGCAGCGGGGGCTCGGGGCGGGGTGAAAAACTGTTTTTT. This codes for CASSGGSGRGEKLFF.